This T cell receptor (beta chain) was recovered during a study of CXCR3-negative and CXCR3-positive naive CD8 T cells. The germline gives CDR1 SNHLY, CDR2 FYNNEI. The CDR3 runs 13 residues. The libraries of TRB cDNA were constructed through 5' RACE using UMI labels. TCRdb re-called the 5' RACE reads, yielding one record per CDR3 amino acid sequence without DNA. This sample's clone table lists some 67,000 distinct CDR3 sequences. The receptor's source is a human donor in good health. Some clones in this sample may be carry-over from other donors' samples. The sequencing input was naive CXCR3- CD8+ T cells from blood. Documented subset: CD45RO-CCR7+CD27+CD95- naive CD8+ T cells lacking CXCR3 (TNR3-). This chain links TRBV2 with TRBJ2-7; as DNA is missing, the TRBD1 call by TCRdb cannot be tested. The CDR3 sequence is CASQRGGTYEQYF.